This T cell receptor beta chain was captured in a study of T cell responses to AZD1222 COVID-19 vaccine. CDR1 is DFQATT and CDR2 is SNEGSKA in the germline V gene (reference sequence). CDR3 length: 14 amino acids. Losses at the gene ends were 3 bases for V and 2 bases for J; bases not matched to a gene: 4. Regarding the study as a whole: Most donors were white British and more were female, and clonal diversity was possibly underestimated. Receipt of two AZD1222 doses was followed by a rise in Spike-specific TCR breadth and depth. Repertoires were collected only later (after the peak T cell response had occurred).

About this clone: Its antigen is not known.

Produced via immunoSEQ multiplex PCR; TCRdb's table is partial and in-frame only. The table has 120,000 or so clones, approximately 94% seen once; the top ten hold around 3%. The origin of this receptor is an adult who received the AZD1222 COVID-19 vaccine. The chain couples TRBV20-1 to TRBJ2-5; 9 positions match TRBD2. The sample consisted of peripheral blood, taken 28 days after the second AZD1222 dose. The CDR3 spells CSASPTSGQETQYF. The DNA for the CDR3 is TGCAGTGCTAGTCCGACTAGCGGACAAGAGACCCAGTACTTC.